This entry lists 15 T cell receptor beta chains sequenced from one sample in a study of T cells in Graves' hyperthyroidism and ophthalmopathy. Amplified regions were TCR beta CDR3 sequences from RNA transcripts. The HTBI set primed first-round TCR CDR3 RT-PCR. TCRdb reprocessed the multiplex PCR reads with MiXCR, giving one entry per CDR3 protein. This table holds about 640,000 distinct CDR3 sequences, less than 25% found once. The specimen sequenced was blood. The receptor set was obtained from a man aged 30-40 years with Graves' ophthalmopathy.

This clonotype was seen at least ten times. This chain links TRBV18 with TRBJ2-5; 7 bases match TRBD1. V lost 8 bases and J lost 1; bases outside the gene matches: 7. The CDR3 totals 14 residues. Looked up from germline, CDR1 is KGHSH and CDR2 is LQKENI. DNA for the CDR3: TGTGCCAGCAGTCCCGGGACAGCCCAAGAGACCCAGTACTTC. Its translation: CASSPGTAQETQYF.

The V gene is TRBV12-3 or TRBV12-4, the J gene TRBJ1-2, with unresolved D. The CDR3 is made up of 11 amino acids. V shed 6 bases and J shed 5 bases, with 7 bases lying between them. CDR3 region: CASSPAYGYTF. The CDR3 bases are TGTGCCAGCAGCCCAGCGTATGGCTACACCTTC.

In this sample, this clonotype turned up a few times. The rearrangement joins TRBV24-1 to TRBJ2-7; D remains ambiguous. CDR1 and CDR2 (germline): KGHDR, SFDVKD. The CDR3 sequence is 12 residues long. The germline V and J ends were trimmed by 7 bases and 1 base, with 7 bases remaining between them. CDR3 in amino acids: CATRGDSYEQYF. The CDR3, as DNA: TGTGCCACCAGGGGCGATTCCTACGAGCAGTACTTC.

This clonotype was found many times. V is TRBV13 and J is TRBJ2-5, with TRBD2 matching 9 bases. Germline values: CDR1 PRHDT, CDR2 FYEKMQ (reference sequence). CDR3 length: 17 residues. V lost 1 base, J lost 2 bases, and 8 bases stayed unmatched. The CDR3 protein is CASSLARVAGDQETQYF. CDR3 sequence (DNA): TGTGCCAGCAGCTTAGCCCGGGTAGCGGGAGATCAAGAGACCCAGTACTTC.

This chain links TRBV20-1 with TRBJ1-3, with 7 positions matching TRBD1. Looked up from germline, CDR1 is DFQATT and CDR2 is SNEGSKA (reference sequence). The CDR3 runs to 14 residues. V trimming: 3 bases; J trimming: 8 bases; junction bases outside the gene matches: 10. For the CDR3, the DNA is TGCAGTGCTAGCCCCGACAGGGAGTTATACACCATATATTTT. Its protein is CSASPDRELYTIYF.

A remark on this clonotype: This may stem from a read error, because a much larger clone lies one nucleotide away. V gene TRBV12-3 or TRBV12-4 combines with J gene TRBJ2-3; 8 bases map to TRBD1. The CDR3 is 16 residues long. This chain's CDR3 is CASSSTGQGNTDMQYF. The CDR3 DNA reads TGTGCCAGCAGTTCAACTGGACAGGGCAACACAGATATGCAGTATTTT.

The CDR3 coding sequence is TGCAGTGCTAGAGGCCCACAGGGGGAAGAGACCCAGTACTTC. This encodes CSARGPQGEETQYF. The gene calls are TRBV20-1 and TRBJ2-5; 8 nucleotides agree with TRBD1. The germline V gene has CDR1 DFQATT and CDR2 SNEGSKA (reference sequence). Germline trimming cut 1 base from V and 3 bases from J; bases unmatched to any gene: 4. The CDR3 extends over 14 amino acids.

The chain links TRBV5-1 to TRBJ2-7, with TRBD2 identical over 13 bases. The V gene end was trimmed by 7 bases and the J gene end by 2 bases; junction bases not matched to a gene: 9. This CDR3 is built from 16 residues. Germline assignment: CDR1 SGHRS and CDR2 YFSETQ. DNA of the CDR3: TGCGCCAGCGCCGGGACTAGCGGGGAGCTACCCTACGAGCAGTACTTC. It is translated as CASAGTSGELPYEQYF.

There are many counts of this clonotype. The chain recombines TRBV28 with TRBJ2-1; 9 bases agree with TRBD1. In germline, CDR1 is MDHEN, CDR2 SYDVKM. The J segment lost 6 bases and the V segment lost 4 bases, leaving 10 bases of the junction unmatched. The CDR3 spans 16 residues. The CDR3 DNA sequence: TGTGCCAGCAGTTCCCCTCCGGGACAGGGTCTCAATGAGCAGTTCTTC. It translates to CASSSPPGQGLNEQFF.

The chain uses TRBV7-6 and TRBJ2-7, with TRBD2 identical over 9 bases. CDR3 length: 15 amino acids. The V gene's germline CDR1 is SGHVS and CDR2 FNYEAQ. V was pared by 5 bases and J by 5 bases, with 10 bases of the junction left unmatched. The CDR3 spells CASSSPLAGVNEQYF. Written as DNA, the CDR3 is TGTGCCAGCAGCAGTCCCTTAGCGGGAGTGAACGAGCAGTACTTC. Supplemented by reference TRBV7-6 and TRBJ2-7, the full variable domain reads GAGVSQSPRYKVTKRGQDVALRCDPISGHVSLYWYRQALGQGPEFLTYFNYEAQQDKSGLPNDRFSAERPEGSISTLTIQRTEQRDSAMYRCASSSPLAGVNEQYFGPGTRLTVT.

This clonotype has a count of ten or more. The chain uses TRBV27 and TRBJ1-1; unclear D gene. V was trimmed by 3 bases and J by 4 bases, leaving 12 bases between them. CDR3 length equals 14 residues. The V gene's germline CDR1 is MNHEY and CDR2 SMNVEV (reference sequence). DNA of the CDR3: TGTGCCAGCAGTTTTCGGACGGCGGGCACTGAAGCTTTCTTT. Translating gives CASSFRTAGTEAFF.

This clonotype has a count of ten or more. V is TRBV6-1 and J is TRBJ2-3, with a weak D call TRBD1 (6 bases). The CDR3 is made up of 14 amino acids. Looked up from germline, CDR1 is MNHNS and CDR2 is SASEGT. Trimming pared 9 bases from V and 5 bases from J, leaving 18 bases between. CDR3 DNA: TGTGCCAGTTGGGTAGGGGGAGTTGGAGATACGCAGTATTTT. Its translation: CASWVGGVGDTQYF.

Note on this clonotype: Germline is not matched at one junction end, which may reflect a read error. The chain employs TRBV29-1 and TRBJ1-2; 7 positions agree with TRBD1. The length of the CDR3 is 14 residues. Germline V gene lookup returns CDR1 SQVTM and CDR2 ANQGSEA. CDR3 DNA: TGCAGCGTTGAGGAGCGCCAGGGGGACTATGGCCACACCTTC. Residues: CSVEERQGDYGHTF. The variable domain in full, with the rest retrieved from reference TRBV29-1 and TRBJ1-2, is SAVISQKPSRDICQRGTSLTIQCQVDSQVTMMFWYRQQPGQSLTLIATANQGSEATYESGFVIDKFPISRPNLTFSTLTVSNMSPEDSSIYLCSVEERQGDYGHTFGSGTRLTVV.

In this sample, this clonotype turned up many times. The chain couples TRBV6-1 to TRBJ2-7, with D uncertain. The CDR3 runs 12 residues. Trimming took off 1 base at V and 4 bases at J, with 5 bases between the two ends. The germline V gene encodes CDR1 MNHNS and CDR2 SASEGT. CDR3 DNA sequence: TGTGCCAGCAGTGAAGGCTTTTACGAGCAGTACTTC. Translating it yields CASSEGFYEQYF.

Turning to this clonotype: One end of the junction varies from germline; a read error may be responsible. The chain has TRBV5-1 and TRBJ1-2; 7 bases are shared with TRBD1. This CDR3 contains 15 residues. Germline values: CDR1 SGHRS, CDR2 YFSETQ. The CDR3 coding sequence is TGCGCTAGCAGCTTGGACTCCGGGACAGCCTATGGCTACACCTTC. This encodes CASSLDSGTAYGYTF.